A selection of T cell receptor beta chains follows, all from one sample in a study of T-cell memory formation after mild COVID-19. TCRdb analysed the 5' RACE reads with MiXCR anew, one entry per CDR3 protein. The repertoire holds under 40,000 distinct CDR3 sequences, with 6.1% as singletons. Sequenced: PBMCs or a T cell subset sorted from them (not recorded which). The receptors here all came from an adult who had mild COVID-19 (a few samples of this study predate the infection). Cell type and time point are not known. Both conserved end residues are part of each CDR3. The D gene is left open where the match is weak. Where a row states a size, it is once, few, many or the class of an expanded clone; other rows omit it.

V gene,D gene,J gene,clone size,CDR3 DNA,CDR3 protein
TRBV29-1,NA,TRBJ2-2,many,TGCAGCGTTGCAGAGGCCTTCACCGGGGAGCTGTTTTTT,CSVAEAFTGELFF
TRBV20-1,TRBD1,TRBJ2-5,many,TGCAGTGCTAGAACCACCGGACAGGGCGGTATGGAGACCCAGTACTTC,CSARTTGQGGMETQYF
TRBV6-2/TRBV6-3,NA,TRBJ1-1,many,TGTGCCAGCAGTTACCGAGGAGATGGGAGCACTGAAGCTTTCTTT,CASSYRGDGSTEAFF
TRBV20-1,TRBD2,TRBJ2-3,few,TGCAGTGCTAGGCAGATTAGCGGGGGGAGCACAGATACGCAGTATTTT,CSARQISGGSTDTQYF
TRBV3-1,NA,TRBJ1-5,many,TGTGCCAGCAGCCCTACAGGGTCCCGTCAGCCCCAGCATTTT,CASSPTGSRQPQHF
TRBV12-3/TRBV12-4,TRBD2,TRBJ2-5,many,TGTGCCAGCAGTTTAGGGAGAGGGCTAGCGGAGAAGACCCAGTACTTC,CASSLGRGLAEKTQYF
TRBV27,NA,TRBJ1-2,few,TGTGCCAGCAGCCCTCTGGGATATGGCTACACCTTC,CASSPLGYGYTF
TRBV4-3,NA,TRBJ1-2,NA,TGCGCCAGCAGCAAAGAGATGGTAGGGGACGCTGGCTACACCTTC,CASSKEMVGDAGYTF
TRBV12-3/TRBV12-4,NA,TRBJ1-4,many,TGTGCCAGCAGGGACACGGTAGGGGAAAAACTGTTTTTT,CASRDTVGEKLFF
TRBV7-8,TRBD1,TRBJ2-7,many,TGTGCCAGCAGCGCCGACAGGGACTACGAGCAGTACTTC,CASSADRDYEQYF
TRBV11-3,TRBD2,TRBJ2-1,NA,TGTGCCAGCAGTATGGGACTAGCGGGGGGTGAGCAGTTCTTC,CASSMGLAGGEQFF
TRBV6-5,NA,TRBJ1-2,NA,TGTGCCAGCAGTTATGGGCAGGGGTCCTATGGCTACACCTTC,CASSYGQGSYGYTF
TRBV19,TRBD1,TRBJ1-5,few,TGTGCCAGTACTCTAGGACAGGGAATCAATCAGCCCCAGCATTTT,CASTLGQGINQPQHF
TRBV7-3,NA,TRBJ2-3,many,TGTGCCAGCAGACTCACAGGGAGGAGCACAGATACGCAGTATTTT,CASRLTGRSTDTQYF
TRBV5-5,NA,TRBJ2-1,many,TGTGCCAGCAGCTTTTCCACCAATGAGCAGTTCTTC,CASSFSTNEQFF
TRBV6-5,NA,TRBJ1-2,few,TGTGCCAGCAGTTACCGACAGGAGTCTAAGGGTGGCTACACCTTC,CASSYRQESKGGYTF
TRBV2,TRBD1,TRBJ2-5,NA,TGTGCCAGCAGCACCCAGGGGGCTCTAGCAGAGACCCAGTACTTC,CASSTQGALAETQYF
TRBV20-1,NA,TRBJ2-7,few,TGCAGTGCTAGTAAAAGACAATGGACCTACGAGCAGTACTTC,CSASKRQWTYEQYF
TRBV5-1,NA,TRBJ2-5,many,TGCGCCAGCAGCTTGTCAAGTTACCAAGAGACCCAGTACTTC,CASSLSSYQETQYF
TRBV7-2,TRBD2,TRBJ2-1,NA,TGTGCCAGCAGCCCCGCATGGACTAGCGGGAATGAGCAGTTCTTC,CASSPAWTSGNEQFF
TRBV7-9,TRBD1,TRBJ1-2,NA,TGTGCCAGCAGCTTATTTGGCCCACGGCAGGGGGCGGGAGGCTACACCTTC,CASSLFGPRQGAGGYTF
TRBV9,TRBD1,TRBJ1-6,NA,TGTGCCAGCAGCATCACAGGGGTGTCACCCCTCCACTTT,CASSITGVSPLHF
TRBV6-5,TRBD1,TRBJ1-1,NA,TGTGCCAGCAGAGACAGGGCCGGCACTGAAGCTTTCTTT,CASRDRAGTEAFF
TRBV7-8,TRBD2,TRBJ2-1,many,TGTGCCAGCAGCTCCTACCGACTAGCGGGAGTGAGGGGTGAGCAGTTCTTC,CASSSYRLAGVRGEQFF
TRBV4-1,NA,TRBJ1-6,many,TGCGCCAGCAGCCAAGTTACAGGTGTCCATTCACCCCTCCACTTT,CASSQVTGVHSPLHF
TRBV29-1,TRBD2,TRBJ2-1,few,TGCAGCGTTGCTTCCGGGACTAGCGGACCGGCATCCTACAATGAGCAGTTCTTC,CSVASGTSGPASYNEQFF
TRBV9,NA,TRBJ2-5,NA,TGTGCCAGCAGCAAGGACTATCTGGAGACCCAGTACTTC,CASSKDYLETQYF
TRBV6-5,NA,TRBJ1-4,many,TGTGCCAGCAGTTCAGGGGCGACGGATGAAAAACTGTTTTTT,CASSSGATDEKLFF
TRBV5-6,NA,TRBJ2-1,many,TGTGCCAGCAGCTTGGGGTATAATCGGTTGGAGGACTACAATGAGCAGTTCTTC,CASSLGYNRLEDYNEQFF